The clone carrying this TCR beta chain was seen more than once but under ten times. This CDR3 is built from 13 residues. Germline V gene data show CDR1 as DFQATT and CDR2 as SNEGSKA (reference sequence). The germline V and J ends were trimmed by 5 bases and 0 bases, with 10 bases remaining between them. TCRdb redid the calling of the 5' RACE reads with MiXCR, one entry per CDR3 protein. The table has roughly 630,000 distinct CDR3 sequences, just over 7% seen once; the top ten hold less than 2%. This record belongs to a study of identical twins. These sequences were also reported in another study, on yellow fever vaccine responses in identical twins.

The chain uses TRBV20-1 and TRBJ1-1; no definite D call. The receptor was derived from a woman younger than 35 in good health. Sequenced input: PBMCs. DNA for the CDR3: TGCAGTGCTTTAAGTAGAATGAACACTGAAGCTTTCTTT. Residues: CSALSRMNTEAFF.